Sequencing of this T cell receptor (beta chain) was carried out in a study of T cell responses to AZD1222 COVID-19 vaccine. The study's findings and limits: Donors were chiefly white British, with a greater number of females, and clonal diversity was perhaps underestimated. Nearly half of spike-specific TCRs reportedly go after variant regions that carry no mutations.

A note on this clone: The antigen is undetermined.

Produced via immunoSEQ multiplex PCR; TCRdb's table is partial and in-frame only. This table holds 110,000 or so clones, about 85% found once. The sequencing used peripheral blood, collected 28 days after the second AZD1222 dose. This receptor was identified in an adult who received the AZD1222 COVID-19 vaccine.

CDR3 nucleotides: TGCGCCAGCAGCCAAGATCGCGGGGGCGCCTCCTACGAGCAGTACTTC. It encodes CASSQDRGGASYEQYF. The V call is TRBV4-3, the J call TRBJ2-7; a possible D gene is TRBD2 (7 bases). Germline-derived CDR1 and CDR2 are LGHNA and YSLEER. The ends were cut back, 0 bases at V and 0 bases at J, with 12 bases in the middle. The CDR3 loop spans 16 amino acids.